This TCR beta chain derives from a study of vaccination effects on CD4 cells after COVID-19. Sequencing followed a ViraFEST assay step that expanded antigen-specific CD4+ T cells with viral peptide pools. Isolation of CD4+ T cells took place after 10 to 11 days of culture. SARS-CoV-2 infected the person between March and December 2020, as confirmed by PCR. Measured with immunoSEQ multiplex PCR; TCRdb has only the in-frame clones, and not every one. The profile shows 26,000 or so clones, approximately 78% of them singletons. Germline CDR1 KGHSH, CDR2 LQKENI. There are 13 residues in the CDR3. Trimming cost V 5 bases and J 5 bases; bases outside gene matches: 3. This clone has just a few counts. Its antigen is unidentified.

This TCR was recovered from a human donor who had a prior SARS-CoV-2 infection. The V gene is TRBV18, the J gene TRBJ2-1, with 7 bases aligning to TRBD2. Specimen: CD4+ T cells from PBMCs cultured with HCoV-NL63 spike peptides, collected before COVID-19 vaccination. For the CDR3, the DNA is TGTGCCAGCTCATCCGGGACTAACAATGAGCAGTTCTTC. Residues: CASSSGTNNEQFF.